This T cell receptor beta chain is from a study of blood T cell repertoires in COVID-19. Study summary: Sites across the United States, Italy and Spain contributed samples from acute and convalescent COVID-19.

This CDR3 region has 15 residues. Losses at the gene ends were 0 bases for V and 4 bases for J; bases not matched to a gene: 3. From germline, CDR1 is SGHVS and CDR2 FQNEAQ. In the study's own analysis: Nucleated cell number was recorded as an estimate derived from reference gene primer amplification. The protocol was immunoSEQ multiplex PCR, while the TCRdb copy is restricted to in-frame clones and leaves out a portion. For V, J and clone size, that table is used; D and trimming come from the DNA. The sample contains 150,000 to 200,000 clones, 65% to 90% of which appear only once. This chain joins TRBV7-8 and TRBJ1-1; 9 positions agree with TRBD1. The sequenced sample consisted of peripheral blood. This TCR derives from a man aged 55 to 70 with acute or convalescent COVID-19. The CDR3 protein is CASSLAGQGGTEAFF. The DNA of the CDR3 is TGTGCCAGCAGCTTAGCGGGACAGGGAGGCACTGAAGCTTTCTTT.